This T cell receptor (beta chain) was identified during a study of Ad26.COV2.S vaccination and SARS-CoV-2 variants. Treatment: some 19 received Ad26.COV2.S at low or high dose, single or two shots; 5 received placebo; per-sample allocation not given. Samples were taken on day 63 after the first vaccine or placebo injection. J lost 5 bases, V lost 2 bases, and 6 bases had no gene match. Germline V gives CDR1 SGHKS, CDR2 YYEKEE (reference sequence). The CDR3 loop spans 14 amino acids. The protocol was immunoSEQ multiplex PCR, while the TCRdb copy is restricted to in-frame clones and leaves out a portion. The data contain 350,000 to 400,000 clones, about 91% of them singletons.

This specimen consisted of peripheral blood, obtained in a trial of Ad26.COV2.S vaccine versus placebo. The chain uses TRBV5-5 and TRBJ2-7, with TRBD1 matching over 8 bases. The clonotype was recovered from a person aged 18-60 years who received the Ad26.COV2.S COVID-19 vaccine or a placebo. As DNA, the CDR3 is TGTGCCAGCAGCTTCGGGGCAGGGGGCAACGAGCAGTACTTC. Protein product: CASSFGAGGNEQYF.